This TCR beta chain was retrieved from a study of blood T cells in healthy people across ages. Regarding the study as a whole: Unknown donor CMV status possibly confounded expanded clonotype changes. Estimates of diversity drawn from one million T cells were considered underestimates.

Of note for this clonotype: Its target is unknown.

For the second PCR, which ran for about 6 to 11 cycles, a sample-barcoded 5' primer and a J-beta primer mix were used. Using its own MiXCR run on the 5' RACE reads, TCRdb lists one record per CDR3 protein. The repertoire holds approximately 600,000 distinct CDR3 sequences, with roughly three fifths as singletons. Germline trimming cut 4 bases from V and 3 bases from J; bases unmatched to any gene: 8. CDR1 LGHDT and CDR2 YNNKEL come from the germline V gene (reference sequence). The CDR3 extends over 15 amino acids. The clonotype comes from a man aged 60-69 years in good health. The chain joins TRBV3-1 to TRBJ1-2, with TRBD1 matching 7 bases. The sequenced material came from blood. CDR3 region: CASSPQGRGDYGYTF. The CDR3 DNA reads as TGTGCCAGCAGCCCACAGGGGCGGGGAGACTATGGCTACACCTTC.